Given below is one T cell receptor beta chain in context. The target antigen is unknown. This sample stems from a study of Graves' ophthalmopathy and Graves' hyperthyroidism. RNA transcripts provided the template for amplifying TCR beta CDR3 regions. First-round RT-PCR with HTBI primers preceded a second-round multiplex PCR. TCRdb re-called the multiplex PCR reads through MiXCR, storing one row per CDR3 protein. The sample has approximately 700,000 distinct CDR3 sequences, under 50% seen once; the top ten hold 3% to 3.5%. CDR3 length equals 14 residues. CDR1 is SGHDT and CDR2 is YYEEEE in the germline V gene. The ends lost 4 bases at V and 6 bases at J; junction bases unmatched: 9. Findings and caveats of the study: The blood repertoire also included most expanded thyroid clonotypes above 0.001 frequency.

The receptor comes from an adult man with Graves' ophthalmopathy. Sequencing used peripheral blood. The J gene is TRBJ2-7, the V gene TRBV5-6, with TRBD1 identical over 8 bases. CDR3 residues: CASSLTGVFGEQYF. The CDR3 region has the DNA TGTGCCAGCAGCCTGACAGGGGTGTTCGGCGAGCAGTACTTC.